The 21 T cell receptor beta chains below were found in one sample sequenced in a study of blood T cell repertoires in COVID-19. TCRdb's table, derived via immunoSEQ multiplex PCR, lists solely in-frame clones and lacks some. Of 180,000 or so clones in the sample, 82% are singletons; the top ten hold 8.4%. Specimen: peripheral blood. The receptor source for this set is a woman in her seventies with acute or convalescent COVID-19.

In nucleotides, the CDR3 is TGTGCCAGCAGCCTTGGGGGGAACGGTCTAGGCGGGTATGAGCAGTTCTTC. It translates to CASSLGGNGLGGYEQFF. This chain uses TRBV3-1 (or the pseudogene TRBV3-2) with TRBJ2-1; possibly TRBD2 for D (6 bases). The CDR3 is made up of 17 amino acids. Trimming stripped 4 bases from V and 8 bases from J, with 24 bases between. Germline CDR1 and CDR2: LGHDT and YNNKEL (reference sequence).

The rearrangement links TRBV29-1 to TRBJ1-2, with D possibly TRBD1 on 6 matching bases. The CDR3 covers 13 residues. Deletions cut 6 bases from V and 5 bases from J, with 16 bases between. CDR1 SQVTM and CDR2 ANQGSEA come from the germline V gene. The CDR3 region is CSVGTSEKYGYTF. CDR3 in DNA: TGCAGCGTGGGGACATCGGAGAAATATGGCTACACCTTC.

The V and J genes are TRBV6-2 or TRBV6-3 and TRBJ2-3; a weak D match, TRBD2 (6 bases). The germline V gene has CDR1 MNHEY and CDR2 SVGEGT. Deletions cut 2 bases from V and 3 bases from J, with 15 bases between. There are 16 residues in the CDR3. CDR3 bases: TGTGCCAGCAGTTACGGAGGGATAGAGACTACAGATACGCAGTATTTT. Translated: CASSYGGIETTDTQYF.

The V gene is TRBV5-1, the J gene TRBJ1-2; D unresolved. V lost 1 base to trimming and J lost 3 bases, with 25 bases between them. CDR3 length equals 19 residues. Germline assignment: CDR1 SGHRS and CDR2 YFSETQ. The CDR3 loop is CASSLPPNSNTLVDYGYTF. In nucleotides, the CDR3 is TGCGCCAGCAGCTTGCCACCAAATTCCAACACCCTCGTGGACTATGGCTACACCTTC.

This rearrangement joins TRBV30 to TRBJ1-2; no clear D gene. This CDR3 spans 13 amino acids. The V end was cut by 4 bases, the J end by 5 bases, with 14 bases between. Looked up from germline, CDR1 is GTSNPN and CDR2 is SVGIG (reference sequence). CDR3 sequence: CAWTNANSYGYTF. The DNA for the CDR3 is TGTGCCTGGACAAACGCGAACTCGTATGGCTACACCTTC.

For the CDR3, the DNA is TGCGCCAGCAGCCAAGACGGCGGGACAGTCCACAATGAGCAGTTCTTC. Encoded protein: CASSQDGGTVHNEQFF. The rearrangement joins TRBV4-3 to TRBJ2-1; maybe TRBD1 (7 bases). This CDR3 region has 16 residues. Germline CDR1 reads LGHNA; CDR2 reads YSLEER. Between the trimmed V and J ends, which lost 0 bases and 5 bases, there was a span of 14 bases.

The gene calls are TRBV29-1 and TRBJ1-1, with 7 nucleotides matching TRBD1. CDR1 SQVTM and CDR2 ANQGSEA come from the germline V gene. The length of the CDR3 is 11 residues. Losses at the gene ends were 3 bases for V and 11 bases for J; bases not matched to a gene: 6. The CDR3 DNA sequence: TGCAGCGTTGACTCGGCAGGGGGGGCTTTCTTT. This codes for CSVDSAGGAFF. Using reference TRBV29-1 and TRBJ1-1 for the parts outside the CDR3, the full variable domain is SAVISQKPSRDICQRGTSLTIQCQVDSQVTMMFWYRQQPGQSLTLIATANQGSEATYESGFVIDKFPISRPNLTFSTLTVSNMSPEDSSIYLCSVDSAGGAFFGQGTRLTVV.

V gene TRBV25-1 combines with J gene TRBJ2-1; 15 bases match TRBD2. The trim removed 4 bases at V and 6 bases at J, leaving 4 bases unmatched. The CDR3 loop spans 16 amino acids. Germline CDR1 MGHDK, CDR2 SYGVNS. The CDR3 sequence is CASSVPGLAGGNEQFF. CDR3 bases: TGTGCCAGCAGTGTACCGGGACTAGCGGGAGGCAATGAGCAGTTCTTC.

This clone was observed a single time. The chain has TRBV2 and TRBJ2-2, with TRBD2 matching 11 bases. The V segment lost 7 bases and the J segment 4 bases; nucleotides outside the gene matches: 8. Germline V gene data show CDR1 as SNHLY and CDR2 as FYNNEI. The length of the CDR3 is 16 residues. CDR3 DNA sequence: TGTGCCAGCACCCTACTAGCGGGGGACTCCACCGGGGAGCTGTTTTTT. It codes for CASTLLAGDSTGELFF.

CDR3 coding DNA: TGTGCCAGCAGCCCCGACAGGGGGCGCTTGACTGCCAACTCTGGGGCCAACGTCCTGACTTTC. Amino acid sequence: CASSPDRGRLTANSGANVLTF. The rearrangement joins TRBV3-1 (or the pseudogene TRBV3-2) to TRBJ2-6; TRBD1 agrees at 10 bases. CDR1 and CDR2 from the germline V gene are LGHDT and YNNKEL (reference sequence). The J segment lost 0 bases and the V segment lost 4 bases, leaving 15 bases of the junction unmatched. The CDR3 spans 21 residues.

V usage is TRBV27 and J usage is TRBJ2-5; D gene uncertain. The CDR3 consists of 13 residues. Trimming cost V 4 bases and J 7 bases, with 13 bases left between them. CDR1 and CDR2 (germline): MNHEY, SMNVEV (reference sequence). The chain's CDR3 is CASSSLNLGTQYF. The CDR3 region has the DNA TGTGCCAGCAGTTCCCTTAACCTAGGGACCCAGTACTTC.

V usage is TRBV4-3 and J usage is TRBJ2-3; 10 bases map to TRBD2. This CDR3 is 17 amino acids long. The junction had 5 bases not matched to a gene; V was cut back by 1 base and J by 1 base. In germline, CDR1 is LGHNA, CDR2 YSLEER. The CDR3: CASSQGGLAGGTDTQYF. CDR3 DNA sequence: TGCGCCAGCAGCCAAGGGGGGCTAGCGGGAGGCACAGATACGCAGTATTTT.

The genes are TRBV7-2 and TRBJ2-5; D not certain. Trimming removed 6 bases from V and 5 bases from J, with 7 bases in between. The CDR3 extends over 11 amino acids. The germline gives CDR1 SGHTA, CDR2 FQGNSA. The CDR3 sequence is CASRQSETQYF. CDR3 nucleotides: TGTGCCAGCAGACAGAGCGAGACCCAGTACTTC.

The CDR3 nucleotides are TGTGCCAGCAGCGTAGAAATGGTACGGGCTGAAGCTTTCTTT. Protein sequence: CASSVEMVRAEAFF. V usage is TRBV9 and J usage is TRBJ1-1; no reliable D call. The CDR3 is made up of 14 amino acids. Trimming pared 0 bases from V and 6 bases from J, leaving 12 bases between. Germline values: CDR1 SGDLS, CDR2 YYNGEE. The full variable domain, its missing parts supplied by reference TRBV9 and TRBJ1-1, is DSGVTQTPKHLITATGQRVTLRCSPRSGDLSVYWYQQSLDQGLQFLIQYYNGEERAKGNILERFSAQQFPDLHSELNLSSLELGDSALYFCASSVEMVRAEAFFGQGTRLTVV.

A few counts support this clone. The chain joins TRBV2 to TRBJ1-1; 9 bases match TRBD1. CDR1 and CDR2 (germline): SNHLY, FYNNEI. After removal of 5 bases from V and 3 bases from J, the junction contained 7 bases not matched to a gene. The CDR3 has 15 amino acids. As DNA, the CDR3 is TGTGCCAGCAGTTGGGACAGGGAAGGGTACACTGAAGCTTTCTTT. Residues: CASSWDREGYTEAFF.

The chain combines TRBV11-2 with TRBJ2-3, with a tentative D call TRBD2 (5 bases). Trimming pared 5 bases from V and 6 bases from J, leaving 18 bases between. The germline CDR1 and CDR2 sequences are SGHAT and FQNNGV. The CDR3 is made up of 15 amino acids. The CDR3 DNA sequence: TGTGCCAGCAGCCCGTCCCCGGGAATTTGGGATACGCAGTATTTT. The encoded protein is CASSPSPGIWDTQYF.

The chain couples TRBV5-1 to TRBJ1-1; TRBD1 agrees at 9 bases. V shed 7 bases, J shed 1 base, and the junction held 5 bases outside the gene matches. The length of the CDR3 is 14 residues. CDR1 is SGHRS and CDR2 is YFSETQ in the germline V gene. The CDR3: CASRLTGGNTEAFF. DNA of the CDR3: TGCGCCAGCCGCCTGACAGGGGGGAACACTGAAGCTTTCTTT.

V usage is TRBV7-9 and J usage is TRBJ2-3; 7 bases agree with TRBD2. Trimming cost V 8 bases and J 0 bases; bases outside gene matches: 11. CDR1 is SEHNR and CDR2 is FQNEAQ in the germline V gene (reference sequence). The CDR3 extends over 16 amino acids. DNA for the CDR3: TGTGCCAGCGCAAAGAGGGCTAGCGGCAGCACAGATACGCAGTATTTT. This encodes CASAKRASGSTDTQYF.

This clone is a singleton in its sample. The gene calls are TRBV6-2 or TRBV6-3 and TRBJ2-5; 13 nucleotides line up with TRBD2. The CDR3 is 16 residues long. The V segment lost 6 bases and the J segment 5 bases; nucleotides outside the gene matches: 9. Germline V gene lookup returns CDR1 MNHEY and CDR2 SVGEGT. The DNA for the CDR3 is TGTGCCAGCAGCCCGGGACTAGCGGGAAATTGGGAGACCCAGTACTTC. Translating gives CASSPGLAGNWETQYF.

The rearrangement uses TRBV6-6 and TRBJ2-7, with TRBD1 matching over 8 bases. Germline V gene data show CDR1 as MNHNY and CDR2 as SVGAGI (reference sequence). This CDR3 is 13 amino acids long. The trim removed 6 bases at V and 1 base at J, leaving 2 bases unmatched. The CDR3 loop is CASSGQGSYEQYF. Written as DNA, the CDR3 is TGTGCCAGCAGCGGACAGGGTTCCTACGAGCAGTACTTC.

The chain carries TRBV30 and TRBJ2-3, with 11 bases lining up with TRBD2. CDR1 is GTSNPN, CDR2 SVGIG, per germline (reference sequence). The CDR3 contains 14 residues. Losses at the gene ends were 7 bases for V and 5 bases for J; bases not matched to a gene: 8. CDR3 in DNA: TGTGCCTTCCAGACTAGCGGGGCCGGAGATACGCAGTATTTT. Translated, it gives CAFQTSGAGDTQYF.